Included here is one TCR beta chain sequence, with context. This specimen comes from a study of technical replicates of blood from four donors. With 5 bases removed from V and 2 bases from J, the gap between germline ends came to 10 bases. Germline CDR1 SGHVS, CDR2 FNYEAQ. The CDR3 covers 15 residues. TCRdb's copy holds only in-frame clones and misses some; the assay was immunoSEQ multiplex PCR. The table lists tens of thousands of clones, almost 99% of them singletons, with approximately 0.2% in the top ten. The TCR originated in a human donor in good health. V usage is TRBV7-6 and J usage is TRBJ2-6; D is perhaps TRBD2 (7 bases). The source material was T cells isolated from PBMCs. In DNA, the CDR3 is TGTGCCAGCAGCCGAGGGGGGGCTGGGGCCAACGTCCTGACTTTC. It is translated as CASSRGGAGANVLTF.